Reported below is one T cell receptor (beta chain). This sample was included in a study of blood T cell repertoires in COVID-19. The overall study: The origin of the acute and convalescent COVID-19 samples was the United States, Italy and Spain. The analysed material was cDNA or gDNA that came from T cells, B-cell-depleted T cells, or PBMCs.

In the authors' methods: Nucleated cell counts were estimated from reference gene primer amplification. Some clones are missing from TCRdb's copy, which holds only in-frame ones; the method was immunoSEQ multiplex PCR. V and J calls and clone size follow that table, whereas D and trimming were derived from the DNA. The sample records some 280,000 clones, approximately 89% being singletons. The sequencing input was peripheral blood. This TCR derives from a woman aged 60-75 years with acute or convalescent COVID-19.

The CDR3 nucleotides read TGTGCCAGCAGCTTAACTCCACGAGGGCTAGTCAATGAGCAGTTCTTC. It encodes CASSLTPRGLVNEQFF. V gene TRBV7-3 combines with J gene TRBJ2-1, with a weak D call TRBD2 (5 bases). Trimming took off 0 bases at V and 6 bases at J, with 15 bases between the two ends. Germline V lookup: CDR1 SGHTA, CDR2 FQGTGA. This CDR3 is built from 16 residues.